This T cell receptor (beta chain) was identified during a study of cytomegalovirus exposure and HLA in healthy donors. Germline CDR1 is SSHAT and CDR2 is FNYEAQ (reference sequence). CDR3 length: 15 amino acids. V was trimmed by 5 bases and J by 4 bases, leaving 14 bases between them. Primers included in the PCR were 60 Vbeta and 13 Jbeta primers. Assay used: immunoSEQ multiplex PCR; TCRdb lists only in-frame clones, some missing. The repertoire consists of approximately 150,000 clones, with 70% to 85% occurring once and the leading ten covering 1.4%. All donors participated as healthy donors of bone marrow.

This chain joins TRBV7-7 and TRBJ1-4; no reliable D call. The sequence was obtained from a woman in her 30s in good health and CMV-seropositive. The material sequenced was PBMCs. In DNA, the CDR3 is TGTGCCAGCAGCCCCCGAACGGACTTTAATGAAAAACTGTTTTTT. The encoded protein is CASSPRTDFNEKLFF.